This T cell receptor beta chain derives from a study of T cell responses to AZD1222 COVID-19 vaccine. General study points: At baseline, just a handful of AZD1222 recipients tested seropositive. Samples come after the peak T cell response, not at day 14.

Libraries were prepared by immunoSEQ multiplex PCR; TCRdb keeps only in-frame clonotypes and omits some of them. The sample lists roughly 56,000 clones, around 80% occurring once. Details on this clone: As yet, its antigen is unknown.

The CDR3 loop spans 16 amino acids. V was shortened by 3 bases and J by 0 bases, with 12 bases between the two germline ends. Germline lookup yields CDR1 LNHDA and CDR2 SQIVND (reference sequence). V gene TRBV19 combines with J gene TRBJ1-5, with unresolved D. Sequenced here: peripheral blood, sampled 28 days after the second AZD1222 dose. The clonotype originates from an adult who received the AZD1222 COVID-19 vaccine. The CDR3 region has the DNA TGTGCCAGTAGTATCCGGGCCCTTTATAGCAATCAGCCCCAGCATTTT. The encoded protein is CASSIRALYSNQPQHF.